A selection of T cell receptor beta chains follows, all from one sample in a study of CD8+ T cells in alopecia areata. The protocol was immunoSEQ multiplex PCR, while the TCRdb copy is restricted to in-frame clones and leaves out a portion. The sample has more than 95,000 clones, approximately 60% seen once. The sample consisted of CD4+ T cells sorted from blood, taken at week 4, from a patient treated with tofacitinib. The receptors shown here come from a human donor with alopecia areata. CDR3s include the opening cysteine and the closing phenylalanine or tryptophan. Each record gives: CDR3 DNA, CDR3 protein, J gene, D gene, V gene, clone size. The D gene is left open where the match is weak. Part of the rows lack a size; the others show once, few, many or a class for expanded clones.

TGTGCCAGCAGCTTGACTACCTATGGCTACACCTTC CASSLTTYGYTF TRBJ1-2 - TRBV7-2 -
TGCGCCAGCAGCCGGGTCGGGGACTATGGCTACACCTTC CASSRVGDYGYTF TRBJ1-2 - TRBV4-1 -
TGCAGCGCCAGGCCTTCGACGAACACCGGGGAGCTGTTTTTT CSARPSTNTGELFF TRBJ2-2 - TRBV29-1 -
TGTGCCAGCAGCCCTGGACAGGGCTATGGCTACACCTTC CASSPGQGYGYTF TRBJ1-2 TRBD1 TRBV7-2 few
TGTGCCAGCAGCTTTGGAGGTAGCGGGGGCACCGGGGAGCTGTTTTTT CASSFGGSGGTGELFF TRBJ2-2 TRBD2 TRBV5-4 -
TGCGCCAGCAGCTTGGCTGGCCAAGGATACGAGCAGTACTTC CASSLAGQGYEQYF TRBJ2-7 - TRBV5-1 -
TGTGCCAGCAGTGTGCAGGGGTCCCCCTACGAGCAGTACTTC CASSVQGSPYEQYF TRBJ2-7 - TRBV2 -
TGTGCCAGCAGCAGGTTACTAGCGGCGGGGCCGAGTGAGCAGTTCTTC CASSRLLAAGPSEQFF TRBJ2-1 TRBD2 TRBV5-5 -
TGCAGCGTTCTCGATTTCATGAACACTGAAGCTTTCTTT CSVLDFMNTEAFF TRBJ1-1 - TRBV29-1 -
TGTGCCACCAGCAGAGGCCAGGGGAACAATGAAAAACTGTTTTTT CATSRGQGNNEKLFF TRBJ1-4 - TRBV15 -
TGTGCCAGCAGTTTATGGACAGGGACATACAATGAGCAGTTCTTC CASSLWTGTYNEQFF TRBJ2-1 TRBD1 TRBV28 -
TGTGCCAGCAGCTCCTCGACTAGCGGAGACTACGAGCAGTACTTC CASSSSTSGDYEQYF TRBJ2-7 TRBD2 TRBV11-2 few
TGCAGCGTTGTACCGGGACAGTTTTACGATACGCAGTATTTT CSVVPGQFYDTQYF TRBJ2-3 TRBD1 TRBV29-1 -
TGCGCCAGCAGCCAAGGCGGCAGCTCCTACGAGCAGTACTTC CASSQGGSSYEQYF TRBJ2-7 - TRBV4-3 -
TGTGCCAGCAGCCCCCCGGGACTACCCAAGACCCAGTACTTC CASSPPGLPKTQYF TRBJ2-5 TRBD2 TRBV5-4 -
TGTGCCAGCAGCCAAGATTTAGTAGGCTACGAGCAGTACTTC CASSQDLVGYEQYF TRBJ2-7 - TRBV4-2 few
TGTGCCACCAGCAGAGATCTCGCGGGAGTTGGTGGCACCGGGGAGCTGTTTTTT CATSRDLAGVGGTGELFF TRBJ2-2 TRBD2 TRBV15 -
TGCGCCAGCAGCCAAGATCTTGGGGAAGAGACCCAGTACTTC CASSQDLGEETQYF TRBJ2-5 - TRBV4-3 -
TGTGCCAGCGGACCCAGAAGCGGGAGCTCCTACAATGAGCAGTTCTTC CASGPRSGSSYNEQFF TRBJ2-1 TRBD2 TRBV6-8 few
TGTGCCAGCAGGTCAGATACGCAGTATTTT CASRSDTQYF TRBJ2-3 - TRBV2 -
TGTGCCAGCAGTCCCGACCGCTACGAGCAGTACTTC CASSPDRYEQYF TRBJ2-7 - TRBV28 few
TGCAGCGTAGCCGGACAGGGATCGGGTGGCTACACCTTC CSVAGQGSGGYTF TRBJ1-2 TRBD1 TRBV29-1 -
TGTGCCAGCAGCTTAGACCGGGAACTCTCCTACGAGCAGTACTTC CASSLDRELSYEQYF TRBJ2-7 - TRBV7-2 -
TGCAGCGTTCACAGGTGGCCCCTGGAAGAGACCCAGTACTTC CSVHRWPLEETQYF TRBJ2-5 - TRBV29-1 -
TGCGCCAGCAGCTTGATGGGCCAGACCGACAATGAGCAGTTCTTC CASSLMGQTDNEQFF TRBJ2-1 - TRBV5-1 few
TGTGCCTGGAGTGTATCGGGGGGAACCGAGCAGTACTTC CAWSVSGGTEQYF TRBJ2-7 TRBD2 TRBV30 -
TGCAGCGTTGCCCCAAACAGGGCAGATACGCAGTATTTT CSVAPNRADTQYF TRBJ2-3 - TRBV29-1 -
TGCAGCGTTGAAGGAGGGACAGGACAAGAGACCCAGTACTTC CSVEGGTGQETQYF TRBJ2-5 TRBD1 TRBV29-1 -
TGTGCCAGCAGTGAGGGATACGAGCAGTACTTC CASSEGYEQYF TRBJ2-7 - TRBV25-1 few
TGTGCCACCAGCAGAGGGGGAGATACGCAGTATTTT CATSRGGDTQYF TRBJ2-3 - TRBV15 -
TGTGCCAGCAGCCCCGCTTGGGACAACTCCTACAATGAGCAGTTCTTC CASSPAWDNSYNEQFF TRBJ2-1 - TRBV9 -
TGTGCCAGCAGCCCAACCAATATTAGACAGGGGGCGCATTACGAGCAGTACTTC CASSPTNIRQGAHYEQYF TRBJ2-7 TRBD1 TRBV14 -
TGTGCCAGCAGCTTAACTATCCTGGAGACCCAGTACTTC CASSLTILETQYF TRBJ2-5 - TRBV7-3 -
TGCAGCGTGTGGACACGAGAAAACATTCAGTACTTC CSVWTRENIQYF TRBJ2-4 - TRBV29-1 -
TGTGCCAGCAGTCTCTCTTCTATCGGGGAGCTGTTTTTT CASSLSSIGELFF TRBJ2-2 - TRBV28 few
TGCAGCGGGGGACAGGAGGACGAGCAGTACTTC CSGGQEDEQYF TRBJ2-7 TRBD1 TRBV29-1 -
TGTGCCAGCTCACCAGAATCTGGAGGCTATGGCTACACCTTC CASSPESGGYGYTF TRBJ1-2 - TRBV18 -
TGTGCCAGCAGTCTACAGATACTCTCCTACGAGCAGTACTTC CASSLQILSYEQYF TRBJ2-7 - TRBV28 few
TGTGCCAGCAGCGGTCGGGTTAGCACAGATACGCAGTATTTT CASSGRVSTDTQYF TRBJ2-3 - TRBV7-2 -
TGCAGTGGGGACGGCCTCTACGAGCAGTACTTC CSGDGLYEQYF TRBJ2-7 - TRBV20-1 -
TGTGCCATCAGTGAGTTTAGGGAGACCCAGTACTTC CAISEFRETQYF TRBJ2-5 - TRBV10-3 few
TGTGCCAGCAGAGGGATCCCGAACACTGAAGCTTTCTTT CASRGIPNTEAFF TRBJ1-1 - TRBV2 -
TGCAGCGCTACCGGGAATCTAGCGGGAGGGTACCAAGAGACCCAGTACTTC CSATGNLAGGYQETQYF TRBJ2-5 TRBD2 TRBV29-1 -
TGTGCCAGCAGCTTAGGTGGTGGGACCGGGGCCAACGTCCTGACTTTC CASSLGGGTGANVLTF TRBJ2-6 - TRBV7-6 few
TGTGCCAGCAGCATCGTCCAGGGTGTGGGAGAGCAGTACTTC CASSIVQGVGEQYF TRBJ2-7 - TRBV28 -
TGCAGCGTACCAGCGGGGCTCCAAGAGACCCAGTACTTC CSVPAGLQETQYF TRBJ2-5 TRBD2 TRBV29-1 few